This T cell receptor (beta chain) was observed in a study of blood T cell repertoires in COVID-19. For the study at large: The United States, Italy and Spain were the sources of the acute and convalescent COVID-19 samples. PBMCs, B-cell-depleted T cells, or T cells provided the cDNA or gDNA that made up the material.

Repertoires were generated with immunoSEQ multiplex PCR, while TCRdb's copy carries only in-frame clones and drops some. The sample lists roughly 190,000 clones; less than 90% were seen once. Trimming cost V 6 bases and J 3 bases, with 12 bases left between them. The germline V gene has CDR1 MNHEY and CDR2 SMNVEV (reference sequence). The CDR3 spans 13 residues. What was sequenced was peripheral blood. The TCR was taken from a man under 40 with acute or convalescent COVID-19. The J gene is TRBJ2-7, the V gene TRBV27; D perhaps matches TRBD2 (6 bases). The CDR3 sequence: CASSRGGNYEQYF. The CDR3 DNA reads as TGTGCCAGCAGCCGCGGCGGGAACTACGAGCAGTACTTC.